The clone carrying this TCR beta chain was observed a handful of times. The antigen is not known. The data were obtained in a study of identical twins. Looked up from germline, CDR1 is SGHVS and CDR2 is FQNEAQ. V was pared by 4 bases and J by 4 bases, with 16 bases between. The CDR3 spans 15 residues. Template switching supplied a universal primer site; unique molecular identifiers were carried on the cDNA. A single record per CDR3 protein comes from TCRdb applying MiXCR to the 5' RACE reads. The repertoire has hundreds of thousands of distinct CDR3 sequences, 5.5% to 6.5% of them found once; the top ten carry around 1.7%. Overall study results and limits: Twins shared out-of-frame alpha sequences with excess low generation probability.

V and J are TRBV7-8 and TRBJ1-2; a possible D gene is TRBD1 (5 bases). This TCR derives from a man between 18 and 29 years old in good health. Material for sequencing was naive T cells sorted from blood. Written as DNA, the CDR3 is TGTGCCAGCAGCTCCACCGGTGGGGGAGCCTATGGCTACACCTTC. This translates into CASSSTGGGAYGYTF.